The TCR beta chain under discussion was sequenced for a study of cytomegalovirus exposure and HLA in healthy donors. From germline, CDR1 is MNHEY and CDR2 SVGAGI. Trimming cost V 10 bases and J 2 bases, with 19 bases left between them. CDR3 length: 15 amino acids. 13 Jbeta primers and 60 Vbeta primers were used for the PCR. Using immunoSEQ multiplex PCR, the repertoire was profiled, and TCRdb retains in-frame clones only, with some absent. The sample yields 160,000 or so clones, 80% seen once. Study-wide results and caveats: Later analysis associated a missense DCLRE1C variant with TCR beta V- and J-gene trimming. Reported findings show TCR beta sequences accurately forecast HLA-A and HLA-B alleles in most subjects. Looking again later, the authors saw that most CMV-associated TCR beta chains seemed HLA-restricted.

Remarks on this clone: What it binds is not known.

Sequenced: PBMCs. This sequence joins TRBV6-5 and TRBJ2-3; a weak D match, TRBD1 (7 bases). The receptor comes from a man aged 35 to 55 in good health and CMV-seronegative. The DNA of the CDR3 is TGTGCCACCCGCAGGGGGGACTTCTACACAGATACGCAGTATTTT. This encodes CATRRGDFYTDTQYF.